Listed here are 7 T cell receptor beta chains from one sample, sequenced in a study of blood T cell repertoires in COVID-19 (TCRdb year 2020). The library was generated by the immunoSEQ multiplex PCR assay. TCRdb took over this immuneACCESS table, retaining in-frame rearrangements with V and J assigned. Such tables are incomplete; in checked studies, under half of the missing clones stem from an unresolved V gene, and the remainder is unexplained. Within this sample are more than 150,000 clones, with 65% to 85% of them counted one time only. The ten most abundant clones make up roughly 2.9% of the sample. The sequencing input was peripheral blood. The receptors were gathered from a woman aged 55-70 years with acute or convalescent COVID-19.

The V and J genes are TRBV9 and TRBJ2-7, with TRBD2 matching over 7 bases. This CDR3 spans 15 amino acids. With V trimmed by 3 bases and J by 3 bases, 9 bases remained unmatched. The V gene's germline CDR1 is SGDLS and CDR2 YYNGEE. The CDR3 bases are TGTGCCAGCAGCGAGGGAGGGACTACCCTCTACGAGCAGTACTTC. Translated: CASSEGGTTLYEQYF. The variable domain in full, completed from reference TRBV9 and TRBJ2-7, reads DSGVTQTPKHLITATGQRVTLRCSPRSGDLSVYWYQQSLDQGLQFLIQYYNGEERAKGNILERFSAQQFPDLHSELNLSSLELGDSALYFCASSEGGTTLYEQYFGPGTRLTVT.

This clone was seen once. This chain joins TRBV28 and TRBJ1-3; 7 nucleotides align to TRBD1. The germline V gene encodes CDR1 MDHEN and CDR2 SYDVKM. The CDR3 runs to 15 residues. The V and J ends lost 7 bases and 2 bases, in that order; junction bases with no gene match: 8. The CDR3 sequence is CASISQRGPGNTIYF. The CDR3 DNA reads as TGTGCCAGCATCTCCCAAAGGGGGCCTGGAAACACCATATATTTT.

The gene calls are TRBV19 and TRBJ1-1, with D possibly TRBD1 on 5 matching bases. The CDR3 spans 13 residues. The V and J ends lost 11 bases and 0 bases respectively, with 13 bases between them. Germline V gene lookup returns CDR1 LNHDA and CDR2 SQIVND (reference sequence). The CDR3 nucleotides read TGTGCCGGTAAGGACAACATGAACACTGAAGCTTTCTTT. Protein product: CAGKDNMNTEAFF.

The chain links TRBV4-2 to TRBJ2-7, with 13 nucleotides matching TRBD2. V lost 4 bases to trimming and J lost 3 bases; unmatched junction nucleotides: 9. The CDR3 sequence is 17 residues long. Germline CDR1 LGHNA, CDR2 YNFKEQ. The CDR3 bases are TGTGCCAGCAGCCCACTAGCGGGGGGGGCCAACAACTACGAGCAGTACTTC. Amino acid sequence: CASSPLAGGANNYEQYF.

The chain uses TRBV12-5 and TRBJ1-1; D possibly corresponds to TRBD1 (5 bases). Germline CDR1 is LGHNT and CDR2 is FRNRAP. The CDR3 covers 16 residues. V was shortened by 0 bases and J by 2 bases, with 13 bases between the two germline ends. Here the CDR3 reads CASGLVQGAVNTEAFF. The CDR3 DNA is TGTGCTAGTGGTTTGGTACAAGGGGCCGTTAACACTGAAGCTTTCTTT.

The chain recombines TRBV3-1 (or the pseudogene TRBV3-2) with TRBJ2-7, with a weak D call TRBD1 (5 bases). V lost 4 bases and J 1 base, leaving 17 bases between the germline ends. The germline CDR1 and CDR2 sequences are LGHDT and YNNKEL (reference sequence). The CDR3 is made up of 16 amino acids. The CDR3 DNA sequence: TGTGCCAGCAGCCGTGTAGTGGACAAGCCATCCTACGAGCAGTACTTC. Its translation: CASSRVVDKPSYEQYF.

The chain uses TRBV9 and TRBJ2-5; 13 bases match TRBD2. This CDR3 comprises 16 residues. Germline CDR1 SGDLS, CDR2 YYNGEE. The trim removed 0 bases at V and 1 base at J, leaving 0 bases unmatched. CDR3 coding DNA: TGTGCCAGCAGCGTAGGGACTAGCGGGGGCCAAGAGACCCAGTACTTC. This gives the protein CASSVGTSGGQETQYF.